This T cell receptor beta chain comes out of a study of T cell responses to AZD1222 COVID-19 vaccine. Study-wide results and limits: White British ancestry dominated among donors, who included more females, and clonal diversity was possibly underestimated. Repertoires were sampled only after the peak T cell response.

The J segment lost 0 bases and the V segment lost 4 bases, leaving 1 base of the junction unmatched. The germline V gene encodes CDR1 SGHRS and CDR2 YFSETQ. The CDR3 loop spans 14 amino acids. On this clone: Antigen specificity is unknown.

Measured with immunoSEQ multiplex PCR; TCRdb has only the in-frame clones, and not every one. The sample lists some 120,000 clones, 88% occurring once. The chain couples TRBV5-1 to TRBJ2-5, with 9 bases that match TRBD1. This receptor was obtained from an adult in good health. The sample in question was peripheral blood, obtained on day 0 of MenACWY control vaccination. CDR3: CASSTGGNQETQYF. As DNA, the CDR3 is TGCGCCAGCAGCACAGGGGGCAACCAAGAGACCCAGTACTTC.